This T cell receptor beta chain appears in the sequencing data of a study of T cell changes during pregnancy in multiple sclerosis. Using immunoSEQ multiplex PCR, the repertoire was profiled, and TCRdb retains in-frame clones only, with some absent. The table shows under 40,000 clones, with approximately 92% occurring only once. The CDR3 totals 13 residues. V was shortened by 6 bases and J by 2 bases, with 8 bases between the two germline ends. Per the germline V gene, CDR1 is MGHRA and CDR2 is YSYEKL. The sequenced sample was CD8+ T cells from peripheral blood mononuclear cells, obtained before pregnancy. The TCR comes from a female donor with multiple sclerosis, enrolled in a pregnancy study. The chain uses TRBV4-1 and TRBJ1-5; perhaps TRBD1 as D (5 bases). In nucleotides, the CDR3 is TGCGCCAGCAGAGGGGAAGGCAATCAGCCCCAGCATTTT. Its translation is CASRGEGNQPQHF.